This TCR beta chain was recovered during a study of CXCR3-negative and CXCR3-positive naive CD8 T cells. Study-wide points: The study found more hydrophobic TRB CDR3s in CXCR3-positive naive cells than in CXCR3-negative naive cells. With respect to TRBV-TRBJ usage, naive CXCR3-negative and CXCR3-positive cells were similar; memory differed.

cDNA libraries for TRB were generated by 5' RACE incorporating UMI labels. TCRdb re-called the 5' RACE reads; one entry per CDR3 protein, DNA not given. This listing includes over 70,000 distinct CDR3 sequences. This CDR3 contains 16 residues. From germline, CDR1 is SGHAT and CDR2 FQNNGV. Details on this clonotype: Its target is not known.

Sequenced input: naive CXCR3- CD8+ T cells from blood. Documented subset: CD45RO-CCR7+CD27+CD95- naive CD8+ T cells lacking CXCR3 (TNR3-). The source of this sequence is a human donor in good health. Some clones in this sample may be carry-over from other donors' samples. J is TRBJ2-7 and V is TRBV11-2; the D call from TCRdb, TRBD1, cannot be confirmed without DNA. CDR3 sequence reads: CASTWGAGQGYYEQYF.